This TCR beta chain was found in a study of identical twins. General observations from the study: Insertions ran lower in abundant cord blood beta clonotypes, though not in memory repertoires.

V lost 6 bases, J lost 0 bases, and 6 bases stayed unmatched. This CDR3 contains 15 residues. Germline V CDR1 and CDR2: MDHEN, SYDVKM. Only a few counts were recorded for this clonotype. Its antigen remains unidentified. TCRdb passed the 5' RACE reads through MiXCR, listing each CDR3 protein once. Of 350,000 to 600,000 distinct CDR3 sequences listed, approximately 15% are singletons. These same data were also listed under a study on yellow fever vaccine responses in identical twins.

Material: CD4+ T cells sorted from blood. The rearrangement uses TRBV28 and TRBJ2-5, with TRBD1 identical over 8 bases. This TCR was sampled from a woman aged 18 to 35 in good health. The CDR3 loop reads CASRTQDRDQETQYF. CDR3 coding DNA: TGTGCCAGCAGGACTCAGGACAGGGACCAAGAGACCCAGTACTTC. The complete variable domain, with remaining parts taken from reference TRBV28 and TRBJ2-5, reads DVKVTQSSRYLVKRTGEKVFLECVQDMDHENMFWYRQDPGLGLRLIYFSYDVKMKEKGDIPEGYSVSREKKERFSLILESASTNQTSMYLCASRTQDRDQETQYFGPGTRLLVL.